The 9 T cell receptor beta chains given below trace back to one sample, sequenced in a study of T cell changes during pregnancy in multiple sclerosis. Libraries were prepared by immunoSEQ multiplex PCR; TCRdb keeps only in-frame clonotypes and omits some of them. The table shows 79,000 or so clones, with approximately 86% occurring only once. The specimen comprised peripheral blood, sampled before pregnancy. The receptors derive from a female donor with multiple sclerosis, enrolled in a pregnancy study.

The chain is built from TRBV5-1 and TRBJ1-2; no clear D gene. The V and J ends lost 1 base and 0 bases respectively, with 13 bases between them. This CDR3 region has 16 residues. The germline V gene encodes CDR1 SGHRS and CDR2 YFSETQ. For the CDR3, the DNA is TGCGCCAGCAGCTTGCAAGCGGGCGCTGCTAACTATGGCTACACCTTC. Translated: CASSLQAGAANYGYTF.

The table lists this clone with a count of one. The chain is built from TRBV29-1 and TRBJ2-7; perhaps TRBD2 as D (6 bases). CDR1 and CDR2 (germline): SQVTM, ANQGSEA. CDR3 length equals 15 residues. Trimming shortened V by 5 bases and J by 0 bases, and 17 bases separated the two germline ends. The CDR3 DNA follows: TGCAGCGTTCGTGGGGCGGCGGGGAGCTCCTACGAGCAGTACTTC. Encoded protein: CSVRGAAGSSYEQYF.

The chain is built from TRBV18 and TRBJ2-7; D is perhaps TRBD1 (6 bases). This CDR3 has 15 amino acids. Germline CDR1 reads KGHSH; CDR2 reads LQKENI. V lost 0 bases, J lost 2 bases, and 11 bases lay in between. The CDR3 here is CASSPPWGQAYEQYF. As DNA, the CDR3 is TGTGCCAGCTCACCACCCTGGGGGCAGGCCTACGAGCAGTACTTC.

The V gene is TRBV11-2, the J gene TRBJ2-7; 7 bases align to TRBD2. Germline V gene lookup returns CDR1 SGHAT and CDR2 FQNNGV. This CDR3 has 15 amino acids. Germline trimming cut 2 bases from V and 6 bases from J; bases unmatched to any gene: 10. The CDR3 reads CASSLYSGMTSEQYF. The CDR3 DNA follows: TGTGCCAGCAGCTTATACAGCGGGATGACCTCCGAGCAGTACTTC.

The chain joins TRBV5-4 to TRBJ2-5; D is perhaps TRBD2 (6 bases). From germline, CDR1 is SGHNT and CDR2 YYREEE (reference sequence). The CDR3 runs 14 residues. Trimming left V 4 bases short and J 4 bases short, with 14 bases between. Written as DNA, the CDR3 is TGTGCCAGCAGCCTGGAGACTAGATTAGAGACCCAGTACTTC. It yields the protein CASSLETRLETQYF.

V gene TRBV9 combines with J gene TRBJ2-1, with D possibly TRBD2 on 5 matching bases. The CDR3 loop spans 16 amino acids. Germline lookup yields CDR1 SGDLS and CDR2 YYNGEE. V was cut by 0 bases and J by 0 bases, with 10 bases left in between. The CDR3 coding sequence is TGTGCCAGCAGCGTAGCTACGGGAACCTCCTACAATGAGCAGTTCTTC. It specifies CASSVATGTSYNEQFF.

The CDR3: CASRFSSGATNEKLFF. In DNA form, the CDR3 reads TGTGCCAGCAGGTTTTCTTCAGGGGCAACTAATGAAAAACTGTTTTTT. V usage is TRBV6-6 and J usage is TRBJ1-4; possible D gene TRBD1, 6 bases. Germline CDR1 and CDR2: MNHNY and SVGAGI (reference sequence). V lost 6 bases and J 0 bases, leaving 14 bases between the germline ends. This CDR3 spans 16 amino acids.

This chain links TRBV7-3 with TRBJ2-1; 9 nucleotides line up with TRBD1. There are 15 residues in the CDR3. CDR1 SGHTA and CDR2 FQGTGA come from the germline V gene. V dropped 3 bases and J dropped 5; count of bases not matched to a gene: 5. CDR3 loop: CASSLWGQGDNEQFF. CDR3 DNA sequence: TGTGCCAGCAGCTTGTGGGGACAGGGTGACAATGAGCAGTTCTTC.

The chain carries TRBV9 and TRBJ1-3, with 9 bases that match TRBD1. The germline CDR1 and CDR2 sequences are SGDLS and YYNGEE. V gave up 4 bases and J gave up 4 bases; unmatched junction bases: 12. CDR3 size: 17 residues. CDR3: CASSPLTGQGTGNTIYF. CDR3 sequence (DNA): TGTGCCAGCAGCCCTCTAACAGGACAGGGGACGGGAAACACCATATATTTT.